The T cell receptor beta chain described here comes from a study of beta chain features in type 1 diabetes. This clone occurred a few times. Its antigen is not known. Sequencing targeted expressed TCRB transcripts, as all isolated RNA had been reverse transcribed. Sequencing was performed with immunoSEQ multiplex PCR; in TCRdb, only in-frame clones are kept and a portion is missing. This table has approximately 250,000 clones, 11% appearing once. Findings of the study overall: Within patients, naive, central memory and Treg TCRB repertoires seemed more similar than within healthy donors. TCRB CDR3 length was moderately but significantly reduced in all four CD4+ subsets of Type 1 diabetes patients.

The sequenced sample was naive CD4+ T cells from blood. The TCR comes from a man aged 25 to 45 with type 1 diabetes.

The CDR3 nucleotides are TGTGCCAGCAGCGTAGCCGGGGGGGAAAGTTCACCCCTCCACTTT. Protein product: CASSVAGGESSPLHF. The chain has TRBV9 and TRBJ1-6, with D tentatively TRBD1 (5 bases). The CDR3 sequence is 15 residues long. Germline V lookup: CDR1 SGDLS, CDR2 YYNGEE. Trimming left V 0 bases short and J 9 bases short, with 13 bases between.